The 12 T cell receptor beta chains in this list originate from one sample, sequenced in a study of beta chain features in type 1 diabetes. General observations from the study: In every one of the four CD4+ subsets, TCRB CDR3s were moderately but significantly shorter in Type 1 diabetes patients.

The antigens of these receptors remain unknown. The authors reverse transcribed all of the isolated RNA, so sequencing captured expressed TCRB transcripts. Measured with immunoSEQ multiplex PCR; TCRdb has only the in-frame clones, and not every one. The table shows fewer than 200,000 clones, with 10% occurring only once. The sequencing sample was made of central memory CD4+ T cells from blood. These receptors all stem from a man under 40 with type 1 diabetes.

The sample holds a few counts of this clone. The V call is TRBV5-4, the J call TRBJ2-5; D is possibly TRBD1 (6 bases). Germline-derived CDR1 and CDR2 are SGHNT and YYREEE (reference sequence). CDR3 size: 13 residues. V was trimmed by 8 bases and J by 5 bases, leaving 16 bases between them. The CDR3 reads CASHREGPETQYF. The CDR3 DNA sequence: TGTGCCAGTCACAGGGAAGGTCCTGAGACCCAGTACTTC.

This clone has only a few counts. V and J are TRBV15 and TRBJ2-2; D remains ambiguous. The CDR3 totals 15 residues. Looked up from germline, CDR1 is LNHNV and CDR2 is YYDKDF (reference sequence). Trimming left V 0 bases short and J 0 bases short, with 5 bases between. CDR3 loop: CATSRDRANTGELFF. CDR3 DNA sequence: TGTGCCACCAGCAGAGACCGGGCGAACACCGGGGAGCTGTTTTTT.

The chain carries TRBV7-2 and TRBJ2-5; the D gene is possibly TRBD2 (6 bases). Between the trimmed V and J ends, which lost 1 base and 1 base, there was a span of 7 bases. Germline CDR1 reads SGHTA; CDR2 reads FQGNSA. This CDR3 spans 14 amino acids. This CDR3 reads CASSLVGLQETQYF. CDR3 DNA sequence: TGTGCCAGCAGCTTAGTGGGACTCCAAGAGACCCAGTACTTC.

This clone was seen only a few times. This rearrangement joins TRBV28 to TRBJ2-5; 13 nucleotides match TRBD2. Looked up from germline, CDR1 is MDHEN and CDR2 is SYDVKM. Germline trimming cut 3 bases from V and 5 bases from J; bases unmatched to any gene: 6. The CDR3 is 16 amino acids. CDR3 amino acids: CASSFRTSGRRETQYF. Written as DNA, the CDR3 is TGTGCCAGCAGTTTCCGGACTAGCGGGAGACGTGAGACCCAGTACTTC.

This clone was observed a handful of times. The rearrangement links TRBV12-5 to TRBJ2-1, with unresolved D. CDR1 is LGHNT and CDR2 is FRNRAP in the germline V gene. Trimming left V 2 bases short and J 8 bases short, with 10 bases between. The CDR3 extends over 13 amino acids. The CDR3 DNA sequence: TGTGCTAGTGGTTTGTCGAGTCGGGATGAGCAGTTCTTC. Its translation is CASGLSSRDEQFF.

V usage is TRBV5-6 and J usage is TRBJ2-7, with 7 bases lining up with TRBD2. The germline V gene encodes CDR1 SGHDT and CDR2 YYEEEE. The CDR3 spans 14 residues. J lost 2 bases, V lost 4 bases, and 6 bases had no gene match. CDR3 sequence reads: CASSGASGAYEQYF. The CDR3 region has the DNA TGTGCCAGCAGCGGGGCTAGCGGTGCCTACGAGCAGTACTTC.

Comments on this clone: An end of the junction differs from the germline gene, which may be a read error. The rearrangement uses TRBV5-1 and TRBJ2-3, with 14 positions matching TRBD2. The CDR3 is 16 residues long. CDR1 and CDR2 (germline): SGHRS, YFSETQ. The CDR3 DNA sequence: TGCGCCAGCAGCACAGGGACTAGCGGGAGCATAGATACGCAGTATTTT. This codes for CASSTGTSGSIDTQYF.

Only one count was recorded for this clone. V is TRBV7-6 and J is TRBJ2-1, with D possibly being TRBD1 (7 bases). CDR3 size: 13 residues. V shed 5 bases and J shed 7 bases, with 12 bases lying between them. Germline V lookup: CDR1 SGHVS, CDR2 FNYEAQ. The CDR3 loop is CASSLQGGNEQFF. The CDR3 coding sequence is TGTGCCAGCAGCCTTCAGGGGGGAAATGAGCAGTTCTTC.

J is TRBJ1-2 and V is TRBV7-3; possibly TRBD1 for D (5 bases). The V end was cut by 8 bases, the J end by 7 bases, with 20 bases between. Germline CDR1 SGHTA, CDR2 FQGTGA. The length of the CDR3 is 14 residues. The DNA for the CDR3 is TGTGCCAGCGCTAAGGACGGGGGGATAGGTGGCTACACCTTC. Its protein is CASAKDGGIGGYTF. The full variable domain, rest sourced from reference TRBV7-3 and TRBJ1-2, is GAGVSQTPSNKVTEKGKYVELRCDPISGHTALYWYRQSLGQGPEFLIYFQGTGAADDSGLPNDRFFAVRPEGSVSTLKIQRTERGDSAVYLCASAKDGGIGGYTFGSGTRLTVV.

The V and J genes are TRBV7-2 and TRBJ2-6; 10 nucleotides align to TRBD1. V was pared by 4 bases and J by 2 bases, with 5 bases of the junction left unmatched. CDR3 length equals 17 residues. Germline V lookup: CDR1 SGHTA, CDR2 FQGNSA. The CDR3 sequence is CASSSVGTGAGANVLTF. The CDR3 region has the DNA TGTGCCAGCAGCTCCGTGGGGACAGGGGCTGGGGCCAACGTCCTGACTTTC.

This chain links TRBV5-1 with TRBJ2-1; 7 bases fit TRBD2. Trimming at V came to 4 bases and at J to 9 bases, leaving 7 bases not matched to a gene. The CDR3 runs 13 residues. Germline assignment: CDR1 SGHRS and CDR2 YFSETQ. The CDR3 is CASSQGLVGEQFF. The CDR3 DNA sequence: TGCGCCAGCAGCCAAGGACTAGTTGGTGAGCAGTTCTTC. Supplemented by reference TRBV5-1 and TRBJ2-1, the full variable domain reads KAGVTQTPRYLIKTRGQQVTLSCSPISGHRSVSWYQQTPGQGLQFLFEYFSETQRNKGNFPGRFSGRQFSNSRSEMNVSTLELGDSALYLCASSQGLVGEQFFGPGTRLTVL.

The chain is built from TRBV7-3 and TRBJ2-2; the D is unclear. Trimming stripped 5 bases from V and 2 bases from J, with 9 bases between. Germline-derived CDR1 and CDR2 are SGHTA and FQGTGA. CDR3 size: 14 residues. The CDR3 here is CASSPPGNTGELFF. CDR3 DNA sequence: TGTGCCAGCAGCCCCCCGGGTAACACCGGGGAGCTGTTTTTT.